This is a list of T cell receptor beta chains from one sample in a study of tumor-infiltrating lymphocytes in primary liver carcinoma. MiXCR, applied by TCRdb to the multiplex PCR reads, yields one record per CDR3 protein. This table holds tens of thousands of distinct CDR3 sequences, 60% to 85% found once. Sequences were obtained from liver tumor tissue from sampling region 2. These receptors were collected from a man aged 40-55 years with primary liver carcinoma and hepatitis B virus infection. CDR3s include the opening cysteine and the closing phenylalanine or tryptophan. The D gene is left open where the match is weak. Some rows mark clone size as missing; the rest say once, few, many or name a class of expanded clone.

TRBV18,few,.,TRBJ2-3,CASSPDMSSADTQYF,TGTGCCAGTTCACCTGATATGAGTTCCGCAGATACGCAGTATTTT
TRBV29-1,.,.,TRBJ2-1,CSVAATYNEQFF,TGCAGCGTTGCGGCAACCTACAATGAGCAGTTCTTC
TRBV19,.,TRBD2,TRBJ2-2,CASSLTSGSGELFF,TGTGCCAGTAGTTTGACTAGCGGGAGCGGGGAGCTGTTTTTT
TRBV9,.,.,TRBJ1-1,CASSANSGNTEAFF,TGTGCCAGCAGCGCTAACAGCGGTAACACTGAAGCTTTCTTT
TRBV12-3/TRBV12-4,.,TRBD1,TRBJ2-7,CTSNLGTGGYEQYF,TGTACCAGCAATTTAGGGACAGGGGGCTACGAGCAGTACTTC
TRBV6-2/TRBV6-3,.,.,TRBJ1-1,CTSSHINTEAFF,TGTACCAGCAGTCACATTAACACTGAGGCTTTCTTT
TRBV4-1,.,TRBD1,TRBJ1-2,CASSQRDRDYCYTF,TGCGCCAGCAGCCAAAGGGACAGGGACTATTGCTACACCTTC
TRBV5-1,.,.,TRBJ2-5,CASSLAVVEEQETQYF,TGCGCAAGCAGCTTGGCTGTAGTGGAAGAACAAGAGACCCAGTACTTC
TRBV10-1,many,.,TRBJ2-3,CASSESGTDTQYF,TGCGCCAGCAGTGAGTCTGGCACAGATACGCAGTATTTT
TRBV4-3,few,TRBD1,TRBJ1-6,CASSSWDRGRNSLLHF,TGCGCCAGCAGCTCCTGGGACAGAGGAAGGAATTCACTCCTCCACTTT